The sequence of this T cell receptor beta chain was determined in a study of OX40 agonist ivuxolimab in advanced cancers. Looking at the study overall: Given to patients was ivuxolimab, an agonistic anti-OX40 (CD134) antibody.

A remark on this clone: What it binds is not known.

Trimming pared 4 bases from V and 0 bases from J, leaving 17 bases between. Germline CDR1 is SGHRS and CDR2 is YFSETQ. The CDR3 totals 16 residues. The method was immunoSEQ multiplex PCR; TCRdb's version includes in-frame clones alone and lacks a portion of them. The table has 130,000 or so clones, more than 85% seen once. Points from the study as a whole: Low normalized T-cell clonal expansion was additionally recorded for some nonresponders.

Sample: CD4+ or CD8+ T cells sorted from blood, taken in a trial of the OX40 agonist ivuxolimab. The sequence was collected from an adult with an advanced solid tumor such as melanoma, head and neck, liver or kidney cancer. The genes are TRBV5-1 and TRBJ2-7; no firm D call. CDR3 loop: CASSRDNQISSYEQYF. The CDR3 nucleotides read TGCGCCAGCAGCAGAGACAACCAAATAAGCTCCTACGAGCAGTACTTC.